This T cell receptor beta chain was sequenced for a study of blood T cell repertoires in COVID-19. Profiled with immunoSEQ multiplex PCR; TCRdb holds only in-frame clones, not every one. The sample has about 130,000 clones, approximately 86% seen once. With V trimmed by 2 bases and J by 1 base, 3 bases remained unmatched. The CDR3 is made up of 15 amino acids. Germline V gene lookup returns CDR1 SGHNT and CDR2 YYREEE (reference sequence). The sequence derives from a woman in her 70s with COVID-19, enrolled during active disease. The chain links TRBV5-4 to TRBJ2-3; 8 positions match TRBD2. The sequenced sample was peripheral blood. Written as DNA, the CDR3 is TGTGCCAGCAGCTTCGGGGGGGCGGGCACAGATACGCAGTATTTT. It is translated as CASSFGGAGTDTQYF.